This T cell receptor (beta chain) is from a study of beta chain features in type 1 diabetes. Reverse transcription of all isolated RNA meant that expressed TCRB transcripts were sequenced. The data were produced by immunoSEQ multiplex PCR, yet TCRdb's version contains in-frame clones alone and is incomplete. There are about half a million clones in the sample; 25% to 35% occur only once, and about 0.065% lies in the top ten. The CDR3 length is 13 residues. Study-level points and caveats: The analysis here could not establish whether HLA type shapes TCRB rearrangement. There was a moderate but significant shortening of TCRB CDR3s in all four CD4+ subsets of Type 1 diabetes patients. Whatever favoring of shorter templates PCR might show would apply equally to patients and controls.

Notes on this clone: No antigen is known for it.

All of the sorted populations showed purity greater than 98%. This clonotype was obtained from a man younger than 30 in good health. The gene calls are TRBV1 and TRBJ2-7; the DNA was not used to check the table's D call, TRBD2. TRBV1 has pseudogene status. The sample consisted of naive CD4+ T cells from blood. The CDR3 protein is CTSSQKRKYEQYF. DNA of the CDR3: TGCACCAGCAGCCAAAAGCGGAAGTACGAGCAGTACTTC.